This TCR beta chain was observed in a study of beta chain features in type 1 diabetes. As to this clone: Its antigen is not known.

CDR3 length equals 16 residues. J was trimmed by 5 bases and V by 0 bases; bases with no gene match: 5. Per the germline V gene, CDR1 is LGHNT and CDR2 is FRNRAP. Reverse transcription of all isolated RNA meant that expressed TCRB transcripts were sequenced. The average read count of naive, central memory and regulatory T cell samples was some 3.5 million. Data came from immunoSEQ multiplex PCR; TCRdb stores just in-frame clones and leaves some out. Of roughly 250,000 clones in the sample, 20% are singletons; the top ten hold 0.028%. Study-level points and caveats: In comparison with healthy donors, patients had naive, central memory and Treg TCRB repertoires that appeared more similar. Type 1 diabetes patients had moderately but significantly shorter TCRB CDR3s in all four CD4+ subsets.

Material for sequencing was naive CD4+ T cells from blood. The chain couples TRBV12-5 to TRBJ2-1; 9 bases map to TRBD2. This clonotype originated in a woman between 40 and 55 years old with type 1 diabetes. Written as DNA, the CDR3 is TGTGCTAGTGGTTTGGTACTGACTAGCGGTAACAATGAGCAGTTCTTC. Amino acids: CASGLVLTSGNNEQFF.